One sample yielded the 21 T cell receptor beta chains listed below, sequenced in a study of shared T cell receptors in the human thymus. This table comes from immunoSEQ multiplex PCR, and its TCRdb copy is limited to in-frame clones, with some not included. The repertoire holds approximately 660,000 clones, roughly 88% seen once, with 0.008% to 0.011% in the top ten. The data also belong to a second study, concerning human thymus T cells.

The material sequenced was thymocytes. Every receptor here comes from a boy under two years old with a congenital heart defect.

V and J are TRBV7-9 and TRBJ2-1; 12 nucleotides line up with TRBD2. V lost 5 bases, J lost 5 bases, and 16 bases stayed unmatched. Germline values: CDR1 SEHNR, CDR2 FQNEAQ (reference sequence). The CDR3 is 19 amino acids. The CDR3: CASSQTTTSGRGADNEQFF. The DNA for the CDR3 is TGTGCCAGCAGCCAAACAACGACTAGCGGGAGAGGAGCTGACAATGAGCAGTTCTTC.

The gene calls are TRBV27 and TRBJ1-3; TRBD1 agrees at 8 bases. The germline V gene has CDR1 MNHEY and CDR2 SMNVEV (reference sequence). There are 15 residues in the CDR3. Trimming removed 4 bases from V and 8 bases from J; junction bases left unmatched: 10. CDR3 coding DNA: TGTGCCAGCAGTTGCCAGGGGGCCAAGATAGACACCATATATTTT. As protein: CASSCQGAKIDTIYF.

The rearrangement links TRBV4-1 to TRBJ2-1; 13 nucleotides match TRBD2. CDR3 size: 20 residues. The V and J ends lost 1 base and 8 bases, in that order; junction bases with no gene match: 17. Germline lookup yields CDR1 MGHRA and CDR2 YSYEKL. CDR3 region: CASSQALLDTGLAGFDEQFF. CDR3 bases: TGCGCCAGCAGCCAAGCCTTGCTTGACACGGGACTAGCGGGATTCGATGAGCAGTTCTTC.

The chain employs TRBV4-3 and TRBJ2-7; possible D gene TRBD1, 6 bases. Germline V lookup: CDR1 LGHNA, CDR2 YSLEER. The CDR3 is 15 residues long. The V end lost 3 bases, the J end lost 7 bases, and 19 bases lay between the germline ends. CDR3 amino acids: CASSHHRTGPREQYF. CDR3 in DNA: TGCGCCAGCAGCCACCATAGAACAGGGCCTCGGGAGCAGTACTTC.

The genes are TRBV7-9 and TRBJ2-2, with 10 bases fitting TRBD1. Germline assignment: CDR1 SEHNR and CDR2 FQNEAQ (reference sequence). The CDR3 totals 13 residues. The V and J ends lost 5 bases and 15 bases, in that order; junction bases with no gene match: 9. The CDR3: CASSRPGQGQLFF. The CDR3 coding sequence is TGTGCCAGCAGCCGTCCGGGACAGGGGCAGTTGTTTTTT.

The gene calls are TRBV29-1 and TRBJ1-2; D is unclear. V lost 7 bases and J 0 bases, leaving 9 bases between the germline ends. CDR1 SQVTM and CDR2 ANQGSEA come from the germline V gene. The CDR3 is 12 residues long. The CDR3 coding sequence is TGCAGCGCGGGGAGTTCTAACTATGGCTACACCTTC. Translated, it gives CSAGSSNYGYTF. Drawing the rest from reference TRBV29-1 and TRBJ1-2, the complete variable domain is SAVISQKPSRDICQRGTSLTIQCQVDSQVTMMFWYRQQPGQSLTLIATANQGSEATYESGFVIDKFPISRPNLTFSTLTVSNMSPEDSSIYLCSAGSSNYGYTFGSGTRLTVV.

The chain joins TRBV6-5 to TRBJ1-2, with D tentatively TRBD1 (5 bases). V lost 2 bases, J lost 4 bases, and 8 bases lay in between. The CDR3 contains 13 residues. Germline values: CDR1 MNHEY, CDR2 SVGAGI. Here the CDR3 DNA reads TGTGCCAGCAGTTACGGCAGGGCCTATGGCTACACCTTC. Translation gives CASSYGRAYGYTF.

V and J are TRBV19 and TRBJ2-7, with TRBD1 matching over 11 bases. There are 15 residues in the CDR3. The trim removed 7 bases at V and 2 bases at J, leaving 7 bases unmatched. From germline, CDR1 is LNHDA and CDR2 SQIVND (reference sequence). The CDR3 nucleotides are TGTGCCAGTACCGCCGGGGGACAGGGGGCCTACGAGCAGTACTTC. This gives the protein CASTAGGQGAYEQYF.

This clone was picked up one time. This chain's CDR3 is CASSQDKGMNTEAFF. The CDR3 DNA sequence: TGCGCCAGCAGCCAAGATAAGGGGATGAACACTGAAGCTTTCTTT. The genes are TRBV4-3 and TRBJ1-1; D is perhaps TRBD1 (5 bases). V lost 0 bases and J 0 bases, leaving 8 bases between the germline ends. The CDR3 has 15 residues. Germline V gives CDR1 LGHNA, CDR2 YSLEER.

CDR3 residues: CASSPPEGFILGHTEAFF. The CDR3 DNA is TGTGCCAGCTCACCACCGGAGGGTTTTATTCTCGGACACACTGAAGCTTTCTTT. The chain is built from TRBV18 and TRBJ1-1, with D hard to call. Trimming stripped 0 bases from V and 3 bases from J, with 20 bases between. CDR3 length: 18 amino acids. From germline, CDR1 is KGHSH and CDR2 LQKENI.

The rearrangement joins TRBV6-6 to TRBJ2-1; 9 bases map to TRBD2. This CDR3 spans 15 amino acids. Germline V gene lookup returns CDR1 MNHNY and CDR2 SVGAGI (reference sequence). V dropped 6 bases and J dropped 1; count of bases not matched to a gene: 4. CDR3 region: CASSQTSGSYNEQFF. The CDR3 DNA reads TGTGCCAGCAGCCAGACTAGCGGTTCCTACAATGAGCAGTTCTTC.

The chain is built from TRBV10-3 and TRBJ2-2; TRBD1 matches at 9 bases. Germline values: CDR1 ENHRY, CDR2 SYGVKD. V lost 1 base and J lost 7; bases outside the gene matches: 7. This CDR3 region has 16 residues. This CDR3 is CAISEFGTGFGGELFF. CDR3 sequence (DNA): TGTGCCATCAGTGAGTTCGGGACAGGGTTCGGCGGGGAGCTGTTTTTT.

The chain links TRBV5-4 to TRBJ2-3, with TRBD2 matching 14 bases. Germline lookup yields CDR1 SGHNT and CDR2 YYREEE (reference sequence). Germline trimming cut 2 bases from V and 5 bases from J; bases unmatched to any gene: 7. CDR3 length: 17 amino acids. The CDR3 DNA reads as TGTGCCAGCAGCTTCCCGGGGACTAGCGGGAGCGTAGATACGCAGTATTTT. Protein product: CASSFPGTSGSVDTQYF.

As concerns this clone: Other DNA sequences in this specimen translate into the identical CDR3. V usage is TRBV4-1 and J usage is TRBJ2-7, with TRBD1 matching over 7 bases. Germline V CDR1 and CDR2: MGHRA, YSYEKL. CDR3 size: 14 residues. J lost 2 bases, V lost 1 base, and 2 bases had no gene match. CDR3 sequence reads: CASSQVQGAYEQYF. CDR3 coding DNA: TGCGCCAGCAGCCAAGTTCAGGGGGCCTACGAGCAGTACTTC.

The rearrangement links TRBV4-1 to TRBJ2-7, with 7 bases aligning to TRBD1. This CDR3 is built from 15 residues. CDR1 and CDR2 (germline): MGHRA, YSYEKL. The ends lost 5 bases at V and 3 bases at J; junction bases unmatched: 10. This chain's CDR3 is CASSFRQGLGYEQYF. CDR3 sequence (DNA): TGCGCCAGCAGCTTCCGACAGGGATTAGGCTACGAGCAGTACTTC.

The V gene is TRBV5-1, the J gene TRBJ2-7; 12 nucleotides match TRBD2. The ends lost 0 bases at V and 5 bases at J; junction bases unmatched: 6. In germline, CDR1 is SGHRS, CDR2 YFSETQ. CDR3 length: 16 amino acids. DNA of the CDR3: TGCGCCAGCAGCTTGGGACTAGCGGGAGCTTTGGACGAGCAGTACTTC. It translates to CASSLGLAGALDEQYF.

In this sample, this clone turned up a few times. The gene calls are TRBV5-4 and TRBJ2-3, with 13 bases matching TRBD2. V lost 2 bases to trimming and J lost 6 bases; unmatched junction nucleotides: 6. Germline-derived CDR1 and CDR2 are SGHNT and YYREEE (reference sequence). The CDR3 extends over 16 amino acids. CDR3 DNA: TGTGCCAGCAGCTTCCGGACTAGCGGGAGCGGCGATACGCAGTATTTT. Protein product: CASSFRTSGSGDTQYF.

This chain uses TRBV28 with TRBJ2-2; unclear D gene. With 3 bases removed from V and 2 bases from J, the gap between germline ends came to 4 bases. The germline V gene encodes CDR1 MDHEN and CDR2 SYDVKM. The CDR3 consists of 13 residues. The CDR3: CASSFLNTGELFF. The CDR3 region has the DNA TGTGCCAGCAGTTTTCTCAACACCGGGGAGCTGTTTTTT.

This chain connects TRBV2 to TRBJ2-1; 9 nucleotides agree with TRBD2. Germline V CDR1 and CDR2: SNHLY, FYNNEI. J was trimmed by 5 bases and V by 6 bases; bases with no gene match: 5. This CDR3 spans 14 amino acids. This chain's CDR3 is CASSLRLADNEQFF. The CDR3 DNA reads TGTGCCAGCAGCCTCAGACTAGCGGACAATGAGCAGTTCTTC.

The chain uses TRBV12-5 and TRBJ2-1; the D gene is possibly TRBD2 (5 bases). Trimming pared 4 bases from V and 4 bases from J, leaving 26 bases between. This CDR3 comprises 19 residues. Germline CDR1 LGHNT, CDR2 FRNRAP. CDR3 sequence: CASGSPTSRWTILYNEQFF. CDR3 sequence (DNA): TGTGCTAGTGGTTCACCAACTAGTAGGTGGACCATTCTTTACAATGAGCAGTTCTTC.

The rearrangement links TRBV7-6 to TRBJ2-7; D is unclear. The V end was cut by 0 bases, the J end by 7 bases, with 10 bases between. This CDR3 spans 13 amino acids. Per germline, CDR1 SGHVS and CDR2 FNYEAQ. This CDR3 reads CASSLAPHGEQYF. As DNA, the CDR3 is TGTGCCAGCAGCTTAGCGCCCCACGGGGAGCAGTACTTC.